This T cell receptor (beta chain) is drawn from a study of OX40 agonist ivuxolimab in advanced cancers. Across the whole study: The patients received ivuxolimab by intravenous route every 2 weeks at 0.01 to 10 mg/kg. Three individuals attained partial responses, comprising one hepatocellular carcinoma case and two cutaneous melanoma cases. General study findings and limits: Partial responders at 0.1-3.0 mg/kg showed near-lowest clonal expansion. More expanded clones were found, on average, in CD8+ than in CD4+ T cells.

About this clone: Its antigen remains unidentified.

The CDR3 spans 14 residues. The germline V gene encodes CDR1 SGHVS and CDR2 FNYEAQ. Trimming cost V 1 base and J 0 bases, with 7 bases left between them. Assay: immunoSEQ multiplex PCR; the TCRdb copy retains only in-frame clones and omits some. Of roughly 20,000 clones detected, approximately 80% appear once; the ten largest clones hold less than 55%. The chain is built from TRBV7-6 and TRBJ2-7; D ambiguous. This receptor was taken from an adult with an advanced solid tumor such as melanoma, head and neck, liver or kidney cancer. The specimen comprised CD4+ or CD8+ T cells sorted from blood, sampled in a trial of the OX40 agonist ivuxolimab. The CDR3 region is CASSLGDNSYEQYF. As DNA, the CDR3 is TGTGCCAGCAGCTTAGGTGACAACTCCTACGAGCAGTACTTC.